A selection of T cell receptor beta chains follows, all from one sample in a study of blood T cell repertoires in COVID-19. Data came from immunoSEQ multiplex PCR; TCRdb stores just in-frame clones and leaves some out. Of some 75,000 clones listed, approximately 86% are singletons. Sample: peripheral blood. The receptors were gathered from an elderly man with COVID-19, enrolled during active disease. The CDR3 runs from the conserved cysteine through the conserved F or W. Fields, in order: V gene, J gene, CDR3 protein.

v_call: TRBV18; j_call: TRBJ1-4; cdr3_aa: CASSRQGGEKLFF
v_call: TRBV12-3/TRBV12-4; j_call: TRBJ2-5; cdr3_aa: CASSLQTQETQYF
v_call: TRBV4-2; j_call: TRBJ1-4; cdr3_aa: CASSQEGQGNEKLFF
v_call: TRBV19; j_call: TRBJ2-2; cdr3_aa: CASNKRGVGELFF
v_call: TRBV3-1/TRBV3-2; j_call: TRBJ2-6; cdr3_aa: CASSRAGPGQGVSAGANVLTF
v_call: TRBV10-3; j_call: TRBJ1-2; cdr3_aa: CAISESGRGNGYTF
v_call: TRBV24-1; j_call: TRBJ1-4; cdr3_aa: CATSDLGGNRGVVTNEKLFF
v_call: TRBV9; j_call: TRBJ1-1; cdr3_aa: CASNRQGSQNTEAFF
v_call: TRBV5-6; j_call: TRBJ1-2; cdr3_aa: CASSRGHFNYGYTF
v_call: TRBV5-1; j_call: TRBJ1-3; cdr3_aa: CASSLTGVGNTIYF
v_call: TRBV24-1; j_call: TRBJ1-2; cdr3_aa: CATSESRDYGYTF
v_call: TRBV4-1; j_call: TRBJ1-1; cdr3_aa: CASSRGTGGYTEAFF
v_call: TRBV7-9; j_call: TRBJ2-3; cdr3_aa: CASSQGTGSTDTQYF
v_call: TRBV6-5; j_call: TRBJ1-1; cdr3_aa: CASSQTSNTEAFF
v_call: TRBV29-1; j_call: TRBJ1-1; cdr3_aa: CSAAAGKTNTEAFF
v_call: TRBV12-3/TRBV12-4; j_call: TRBJ1-2; cdr3_aa: CASSQAYGYTF
v_call: TRBV13; j_call: TRBJ2-1; cdr3_aa: CASSLRGLASTVSRNEQFF
v_call: TRBV5-6; j_call: TRBJ1-1; cdr3_aa: CASSLGGGLNTEAFF
v_call: TRBV7-2; j_call: TRBJ2-3; cdr3_aa: CASSSGASGRTDTQYF
v_call: TRBV6-4; j_call: TRBJ2-7; cdr3_aa: CASSPYVQSYEQYF
v_call: TRBV6-5; j_call: TRBJ2-7; cdr3_aa: CASRRQGDPSYEQYF
v_call: TRBV5-1; j_call: TRBJ2-1; cdr3_aa: CASSLSRNNEQFF
v_call: TRBV18; j_call: TRBJ2-3; cdr3_aa: CASSPYSGEGVTDTQYF
v_call: TRBV3-1/TRBV3-2; j_call: TRBJ2-5; cdr3_aa: CASSPTSGGGETQYF
v_call: TRBV19; j_call: TRBJ2-1; cdr3_aa: CASMEGYGYNEQFF
v_call: TRBV7-2; j_call: TRBJ2-1; cdr3_aa: CASSFRDRAYNEQFF
v_call: TRBV10-1; j_call: TRBJ2-2; cdr3_aa: CASSERSGALFSTGELFF
v_call: TRBV11-3; j_call: TRBJ2-3; cdr3_aa: CASSLDPTSGGANTQYF
v_call: TRBV20-1; j_call: TRBJ1-5; cdr3_aa: CSASNRAGEPQHF
v_call: TRBV5-1; j_call: TRBJ1-2; cdr3_aa: CASSPVADYGYTF
v_call: TRBV3-1/TRBV3-2; j_call: TRBJ1-5; cdr3_aa: CASSLPFDRVGQPQHF
v_call: TRBV18; j_call: TRBJ2-4; cdr3_aa: CASSPGQGRVDIQYF
v_call: TRBV10-3; j_call: TRBJ1-2; cdr3_aa: CAIRGGQNLYGYTF
v_call: TRBV10-2; j_call: TRBJ1-1; cdr3_aa: CASSPDRGRQAFF
v_call: TRBV5-1; j_call: TRBJ2-3; cdr3_aa: CASSLGTQGTDTQYF
v_call: TRBV5-4; j_call: TRBJ2-3; cdr3_aa: CASSWTGTDTQYF
v_call: TRBV7-2; j_call: TRBJ2-5; cdr3_aa: CASSLESGGAGRQETQYF
v_call: TRBV27; j_call: TRBJ2-7; cdr3_aa: CASSSRDSRPYEQYF
v_call: TRBV3-1/TRBV3-2; j_call: TRBJ1-1; cdr3_aa: CASSPVTGGTEAFF
v_call: TRBV7-2; j_call: TRBJ1-4; cdr3_aa: CASSFTGIGEKLFF
v_call: TRBV3-1/TRBV3-2; j_call: TRBJ2-5; cdr3_aa: CASSPRAGGRKETQYF
v_call: TRBV4-1; j_call: TRBJ2-7; cdr3_aa: CASSHETAGGYEQYF
v_call: TRBV4-1; j_call: TRBJ2-2; cdr3_aa: CASSQELGRGTGELFF
v_call: TRBV29-1; j_call: TRBJ1-1; cdr3_aa: CSIPGGGMDTEAFF
v_call: TRBV18; j_call: TRBJ2-5; cdr3_aa: CASSKVMLAGDQETQYF
v_call: TRBV7-3; j_call: TRBJ2-1; cdr3_aa: CASSPIGILNYNEQFF
v_call: TRBV6-2/TRBV6-3; j_call: TRBJ2-5; cdr3_aa: CASSYSTIGRGRETQYF
v_call: TRBV29-1; j_call: TRBJ1-4; cdr3_aa: CSAGPLEGEKLFF
v_call: TRBV18; j_call: TRBJ2-2; cdr3_aa: CASSPRDYTGELFF
v_call: TRBV19; j_call: TRBJ1-2; cdr3_aa: CASAPGQGAGYGYTF
v_call: TRBV23-1; j_call: TRBJ1-6; cdr3_aa: CASSQCRGPYNSPLHF
v_call: TRBV6-5; j_call: TRBJ1-2; cdr3_aa: CASSDRFNYGYTF
v_call: TRBV2; j_call: TRBJ1-2; cdr3_aa: CASSEGQAQIYGYTF
v_call: TRBV27; j_call: TRBJ2-1; cdr3_aa: CASGLSGAQYNEQFF
v_call: TRBV6-1; j_call: TRBJ1-5; cdr3_aa: CASSFLNQPQHF